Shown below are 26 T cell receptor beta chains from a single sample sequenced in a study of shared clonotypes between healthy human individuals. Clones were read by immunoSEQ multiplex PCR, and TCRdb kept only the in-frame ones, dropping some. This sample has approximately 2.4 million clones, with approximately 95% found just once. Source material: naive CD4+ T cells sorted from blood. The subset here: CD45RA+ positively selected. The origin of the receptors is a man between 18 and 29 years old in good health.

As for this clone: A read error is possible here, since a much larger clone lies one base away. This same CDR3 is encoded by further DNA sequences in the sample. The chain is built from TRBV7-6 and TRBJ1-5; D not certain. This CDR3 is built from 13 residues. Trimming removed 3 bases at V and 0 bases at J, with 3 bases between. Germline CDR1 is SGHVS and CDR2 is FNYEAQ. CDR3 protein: CASSLDSNQPQHF. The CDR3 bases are TGTGCCAGCAGCTTGGATAGCAATCAGCCCCAGCATTTT.

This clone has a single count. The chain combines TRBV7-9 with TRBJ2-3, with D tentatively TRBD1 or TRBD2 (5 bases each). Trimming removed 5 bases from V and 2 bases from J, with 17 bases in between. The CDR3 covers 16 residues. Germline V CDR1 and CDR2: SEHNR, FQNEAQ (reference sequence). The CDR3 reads CASSPGGGAFTDTQYF. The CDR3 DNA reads TGTGCCAGCAGCCCCGGTGGGGGAGCATTCACAGATACGCAGTATTTT. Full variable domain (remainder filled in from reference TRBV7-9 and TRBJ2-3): DTGVSQNPRHKITKRGQNVTFRCDPISEHNRLYWYRQTLGQGPEFLTYFQNEAQLEKSRLLSDRFSAERPKGSFSTLEIQRTEQGDSAMYLCASSPGGGAFTDTQYFGPGTRLTVL.

CDR3 residues: CASSQGEIGPYEQYF. The CDR3 coding sequence is TGCGCCAGCAGCCAAGGTGAAATAGGACCTTACGAGCAGTACTTC. This rearrangement joins TRBV4-1 to TRBJ2-7; D not resolved. V was shortened by 1 base and J by 4 bases, with 14 bases between the two germline ends. The germline CDR1 and CDR2 sequences are MGHRA and YSYEKL. The CDR3 is made up of 15 amino acids.

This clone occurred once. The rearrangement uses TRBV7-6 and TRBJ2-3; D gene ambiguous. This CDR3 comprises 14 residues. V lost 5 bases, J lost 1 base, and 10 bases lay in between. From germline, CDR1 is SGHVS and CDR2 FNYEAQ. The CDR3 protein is CASSARRGTDTQYF. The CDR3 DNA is TGTGCCAGCAGCGCAAGAAGGGGCACAGATACGCAGTATTTT.

This chain's CDR3 is CASSDRDPRDTQYF. CDR3 sequence (DNA): TGTGCCAGCAGCGACCGGGACCCCCGCGATACGCAGTATTTT. This chain links TRBV7-2 with TRBJ2-3; D tentatively fits TRBD1 or TRBD2 (5 bases each). Germline V CDR1 and CDR2: SGHTA, FQGNSA. The CDR3 is 14 amino acids. V lost 5 bases, J lost 6 bases, and 15 bases lay in between. The variable domain in full, completed from reference TRBV7-2 and TRBJ2-3, reads GAGVSQSPSNKVTEKGKDVELRCDPISGHTALYWYRQSLGQGLEFLIYFQGNSAPDKSGLPSDRFSAERTGGSVSTLTIQRTQQEDSAVYLCASSDRDPRDTQYFGPGTRLTVL.

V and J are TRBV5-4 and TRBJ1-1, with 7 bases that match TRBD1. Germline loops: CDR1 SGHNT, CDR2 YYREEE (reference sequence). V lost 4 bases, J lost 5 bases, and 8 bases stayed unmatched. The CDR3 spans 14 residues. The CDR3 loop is CASSNQGGRTEAFF. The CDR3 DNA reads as TGTGCCAGCAGCAACCAAGGGGGCAGGACTGAAGCTTTCTTT.

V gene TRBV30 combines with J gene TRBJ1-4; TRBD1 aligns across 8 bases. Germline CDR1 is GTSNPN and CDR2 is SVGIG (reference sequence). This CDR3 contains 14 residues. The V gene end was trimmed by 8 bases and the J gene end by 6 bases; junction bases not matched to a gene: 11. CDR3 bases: TGTGCCATCGGACAGGGTCTCGTGGATGAAAAACTGTTTTTT. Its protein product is CAIGQGLVDEKLFF.

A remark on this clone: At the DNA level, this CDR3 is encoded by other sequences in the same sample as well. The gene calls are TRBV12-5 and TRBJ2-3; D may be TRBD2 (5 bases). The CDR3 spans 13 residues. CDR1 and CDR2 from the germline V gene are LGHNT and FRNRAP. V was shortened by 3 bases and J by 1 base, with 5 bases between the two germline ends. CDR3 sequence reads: CASGFGGTDTQYF. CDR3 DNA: TGTGCTAGTGGTTTCGGGGGCACAGATACGCAGTATTTT.

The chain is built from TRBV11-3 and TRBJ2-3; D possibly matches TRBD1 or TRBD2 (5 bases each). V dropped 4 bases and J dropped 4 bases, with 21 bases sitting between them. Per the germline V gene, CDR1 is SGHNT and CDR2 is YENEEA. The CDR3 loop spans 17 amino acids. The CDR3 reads CASSWGTTGSGPDTQYF. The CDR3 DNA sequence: TGTGCCAGCAGCTGGGGGACCACCGGGTCTGGGCCAGATACGCAGTATTTT. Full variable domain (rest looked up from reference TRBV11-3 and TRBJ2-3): EAGVVQSPRYKIIEKKQPVAFWCNPISGHNTLYWYLQNLGQGPELLIRYENEEAVDDSQLPKDRFSAERLKGVDSTLKIQPAELGDSAVYLCASSWGTTGSGPDTQYFGPGTRLTVL.

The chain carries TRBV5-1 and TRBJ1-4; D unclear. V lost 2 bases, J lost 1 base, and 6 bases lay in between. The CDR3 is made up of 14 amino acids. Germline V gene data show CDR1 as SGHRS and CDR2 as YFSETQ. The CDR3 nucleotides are TGCGCCAGCAGCTTCAGTGGAACTAATGAAAAACTGTTTTTT. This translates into CASSFSGTNEKLFF.

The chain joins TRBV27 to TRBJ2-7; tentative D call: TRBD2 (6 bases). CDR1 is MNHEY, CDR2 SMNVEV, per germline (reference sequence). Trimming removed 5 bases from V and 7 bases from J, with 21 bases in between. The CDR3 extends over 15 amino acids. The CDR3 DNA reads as TGTGCCAGCAGTCCCGGGACGGCGGGGCTAGGGGAGCAGTACTTC. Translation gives CASSPGTAGLGEQYF.

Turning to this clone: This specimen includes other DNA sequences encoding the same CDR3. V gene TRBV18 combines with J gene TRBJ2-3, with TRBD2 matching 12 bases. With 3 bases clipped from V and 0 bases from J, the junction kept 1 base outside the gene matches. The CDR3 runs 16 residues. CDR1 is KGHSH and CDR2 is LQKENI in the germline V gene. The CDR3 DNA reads TGTGCCAGCTCACCGGGACTAGCGGGTAGCACAGATACGCAGTATTTT. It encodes CASSPGLAGSTDTQYF.

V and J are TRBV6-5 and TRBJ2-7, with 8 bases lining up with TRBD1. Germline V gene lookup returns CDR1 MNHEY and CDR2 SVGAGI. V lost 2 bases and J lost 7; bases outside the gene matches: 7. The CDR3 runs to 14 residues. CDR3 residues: CASSYGGQDQEQYF. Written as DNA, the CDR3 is TGTGCCAGCAGTTACGGGGGACAGGATCAAGAGCAGTACTTC.

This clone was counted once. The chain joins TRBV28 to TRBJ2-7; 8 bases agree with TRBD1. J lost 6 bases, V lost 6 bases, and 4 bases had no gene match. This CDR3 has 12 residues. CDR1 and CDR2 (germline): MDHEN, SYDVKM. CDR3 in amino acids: CASRTDRGEQYF. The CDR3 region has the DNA TGTGCCAGCAGGACTGACAGGGGCGAGCAGTACTTC.

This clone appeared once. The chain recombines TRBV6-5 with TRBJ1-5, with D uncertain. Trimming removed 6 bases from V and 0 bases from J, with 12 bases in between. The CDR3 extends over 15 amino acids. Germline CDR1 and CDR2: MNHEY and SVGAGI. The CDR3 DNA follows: TGTGCCAGCAGGCTCAGCGCCAATAGCAATCAGCCCCAGCATTTT. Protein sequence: CASRLSANSNQPQHF.

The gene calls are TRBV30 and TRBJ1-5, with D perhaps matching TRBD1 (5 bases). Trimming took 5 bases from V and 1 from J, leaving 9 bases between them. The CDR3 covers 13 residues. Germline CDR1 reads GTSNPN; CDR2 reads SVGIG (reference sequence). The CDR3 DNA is TGTGCCTGGGCAGGGAAGAGCAATCAGCCCCAGCATTTT. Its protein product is CAWAGKSNQPQHF.

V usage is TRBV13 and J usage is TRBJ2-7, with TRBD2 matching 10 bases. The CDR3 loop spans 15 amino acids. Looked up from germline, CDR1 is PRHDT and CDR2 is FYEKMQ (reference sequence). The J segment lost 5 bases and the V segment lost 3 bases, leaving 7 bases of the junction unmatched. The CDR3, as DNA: TGTGCCAGCAGCTTTCGGCCTAGCGGGAGCAACGAGCAGTACTTC. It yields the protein CASSFRPSGSNEQYF.

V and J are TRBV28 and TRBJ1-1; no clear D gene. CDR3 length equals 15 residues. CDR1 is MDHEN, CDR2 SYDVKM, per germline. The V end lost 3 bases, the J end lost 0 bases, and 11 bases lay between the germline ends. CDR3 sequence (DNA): TGTGCCAGCAGTTTTTCTGGACTCATGAACACTGAAGCTTTCTTT. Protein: CASSFSGLMNTEAFF.

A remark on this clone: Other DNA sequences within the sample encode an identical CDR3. The CDR3 protein is CASSELSNSPLHF. The CDR3, as DNA: TGTGCCAGCAGTGAACTCAGTAATTCACCCCTCCACTTT. The chain employs TRBV25-1 and TRBJ1-6; D is unclear. V lost 2 bases and J lost 6, with 5 bases in between. In germline, CDR1 is MGHDK, CDR2 SYGVNS. This CDR3 has 13 residues.

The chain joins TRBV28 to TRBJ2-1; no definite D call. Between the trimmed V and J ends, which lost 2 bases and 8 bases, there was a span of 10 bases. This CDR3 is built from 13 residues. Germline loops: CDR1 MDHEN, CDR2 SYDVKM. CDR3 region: CASSLDPSHEQFF. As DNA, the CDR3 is TGTGCCAGCAGTTTAGACCCGAGCCATGAGCAGTTCTTC.

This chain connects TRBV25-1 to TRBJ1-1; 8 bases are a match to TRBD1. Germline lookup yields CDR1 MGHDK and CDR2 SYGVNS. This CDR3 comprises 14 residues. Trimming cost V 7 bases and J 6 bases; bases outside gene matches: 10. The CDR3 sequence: CASIRPGGRSEAFF. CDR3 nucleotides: TGTGCCAGCATCCGGCCAGGGGGCCGATCTGAAGCTTTCTTT. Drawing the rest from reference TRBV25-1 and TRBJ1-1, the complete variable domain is EADIYQTPRYLVIGTGKKITLECSQTMGHDKMYWYQQDPGMELHLIHYSYGVNSTEKGDLSSESTVSRIRTEHFPLTLESARPSHTSQYLCASIRPGGRSEAFFGQGTRLTVV.

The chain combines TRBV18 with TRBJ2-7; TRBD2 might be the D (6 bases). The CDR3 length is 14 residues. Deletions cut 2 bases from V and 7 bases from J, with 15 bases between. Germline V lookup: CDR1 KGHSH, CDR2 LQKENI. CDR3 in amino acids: CASSPKEGINEQYF. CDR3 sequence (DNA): TGTGCCAGCTCACCAAAGGAGGGAATCAATGAGCAGTACTTC.

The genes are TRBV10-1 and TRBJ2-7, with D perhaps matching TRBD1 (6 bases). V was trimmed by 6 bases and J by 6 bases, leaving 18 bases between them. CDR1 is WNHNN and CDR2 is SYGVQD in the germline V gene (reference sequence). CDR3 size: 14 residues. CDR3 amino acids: CASSPRTDSAEQYF. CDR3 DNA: TGCGCCAGCAGCCCCCGGACAGATTCTGCCGAGCAGTACTTC.

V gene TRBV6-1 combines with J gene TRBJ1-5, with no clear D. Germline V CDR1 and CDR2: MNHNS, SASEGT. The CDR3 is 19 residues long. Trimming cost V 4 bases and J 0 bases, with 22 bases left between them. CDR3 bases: TGTGCCAGCAGTGTTCTGGGGTCTCCCTCCCATTATAGCAATCAGCCCCAGCATTTT. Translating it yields CASSVLGSPSHYSNQPQHF.

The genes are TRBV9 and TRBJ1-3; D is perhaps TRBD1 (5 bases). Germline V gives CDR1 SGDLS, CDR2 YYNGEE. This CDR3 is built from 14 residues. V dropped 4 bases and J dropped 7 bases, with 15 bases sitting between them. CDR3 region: CASSFLDTRNTIYF. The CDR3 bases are TGTGCCAGCAGCTTCCTGGACACACGGAACACCATATATTTT.

CDR3 in DNA: TGTGCCAGCAGTGAAGATGACAAGAACACCGGGGAGCTGTTTTTT. It encodes CASSEDDKNTGELFF. This rearrangement joins TRBV25-1 to TRBJ2-2; D is unclear. Germline-derived CDR1 and CDR2 are MGHDK and SYGVNS. This CDR3 region has 15 residues. Trimming pared 2 bases from V and 1 base from J, leaving 8 bases between.